Listed here are 32 T cell receptor beta chains from one sample, sequenced in a study of response to subunit inactivated influenza vaccine. MiXCR, run by TCRdb on the RT-PCR reads, gives a single entry per CDR3 protein. Of hundreds of thousands of distinct CDR3 sequences listed, 14% are singletons. This material consisted of PBMCs from blood, taken around two weeks before vaccination. The receptors here all came from a man aged 50-59 years who received an inactivated influenza vaccine.

This clonotype occurred a few times. CDR3 DNA sequence: TGTGCCACCAGTGGATTGGGGGGACTAACCGACCAAGAGACCCAGTACTTC. Amino acids: CATSGLGGLTDQETQYF. This sequence joins TRBV24-1 and TRBJ2-5, with TRBD2 matching 7 bases. The CDR3 runs to 17 residues. CDR1 is KGHDR, CDR2 SFDVKD, per germline. Losses at the gene ends were 5 bases for V and 0 bases for J; bases not matched to a gene: 11.

This clonotype was counted only a few times. The genes are TRBV3-1 and TRBJ2-4; D unresolved. Germline V lookup: CDR1 LGHDT, CDR2 YNNKEL (reference sequence). CDR3 size: 13 residues. V shed 5 bases and J shed 5 bases, with 10 bases lying between them. CDR3 amino acids: CASSENLENIQYF. The CDR3 DNA reads TGTGCCAGCAGCGAAAATCTGGAAAACATTCAGTACTTC.

The J gene is TRBJ2-1, the V gene TRBV5-1; D is unclear. This CDR3 spans 14 amino acids. Trimming stripped 0 bases from V and 7 bases from J, with 11 bases between. Per germline, CDR1 SGHRS and CDR2 YFSETQ. The CDR3 nucleotides read TGCGCCAGCAGCTTGGCCCAGGAATGGAATGAGCAGTTCTTC. This gives the protein CASSLAQEWNEQFF.

This clonotype was detected a few times. This CDR3 is CASSLGGRGSYNEQFF. In DNA form, the CDR3 reads TGTGCCAGCAGCTTAGGGGGGAGGGGATCCTACAATGAGCAGTTCTTC. The chain recombines TRBV5-6 with TRBJ2-1; TRBD2 might be the D (7 bases). This CDR3 is built from 16 residues. Trimming cost V 2 bases and J 1 base, with 13 bases left between them. Per germline, CDR1 SGHDT and CDR2 YYEEEE.

This clonotype was picked up many times. The chain combines TRBV7-8 with TRBJ2-5; the D is unclear. Germline V CDR1 and CDR2: SGHVS, FQNEAQ. The CDR3 consists of 11 residues. V shed 4 bases and J shed 3 bases, with 3 bases lying between them. CDR3 DNA: TGTGCCAGCAGCTGGGAAGAGACCCAGTACTTC. Translation: CASSWEETQYF.

This clonotype has only a few counts. This chain joins TRBV12-3 or TRBV12-4 and TRBJ2-1, with D perhaps TRBD2 (7 bases). Trimming took off 5 bases at V and 7 bases at J, with 18 bases between the two ends. The CDR3 extends over 15 amino acids. This CDR3 is CASSMGGGRWNEQFF. The CDR3 nucleotides read TGTGCCAGCAGTATGGGGGGGGGCCGTTGGAATGAGCAGTTCTTC.

V and J are TRBV25-1 and TRBJ1-1, with 7 nucleotides matching TRBD1. Germline V lookup: CDR1 MGHDK, CDR2 SYGVNS. CDR3 length: 15 residues. The V segment lost 4 bases and the J segment 1 base; nucleotides outside the gene matches: 6. The CDR3 DNA sequence: TGTGCCAGCAGTGTCGGGGACAGAAGGAACACTGAAGCTTTCTTT. Its protein product is CASSVGDRRNTEAFF.

This clonotype was recorded a few times. The rearrangement joins TRBV5-1 to TRBJ2-3, with TRBD2 matching 11 bases. The CDR3 has 19 amino acids. Germline V lookup: CDR1 SGHRS, CDR2 YFSETQ. After removal of 4 bases from V and 2 bases from J, the junction contained 15 bases not matched to a gene. The CDR3, as DNA: TGCGCCAGCAGCCCGAAGGTCCCGGGACTAGCGGCGTACACAGATACGCAGTATTTT. Its translation is CASSPKVPGLAAYTDTQYF. Together with reference TRBV5-1 and TRBJ2-3, the CDR3 gives the full variable domain: KAGVTQTPRYLIKTRGQQVTLSCSPISGHRSVSWYQQTPGQGLQFLFEYFSETQRNKGNFPGRFSGRQFSNSRSEMNVSTLELGDSALYLCASSPKVPGLAAYTDTQYFGPGTRLTVL.

The CDR3 here is CSAGKGGPNTEAFF. CDR3 nucleotides: TGCAGTGCTGGGAAGGGGGGGCCCAACACTGAAGCTTTCTTT. The V gene is TRBV20-1, the J gene TRBJ1-1, with TRBD1 as a possible D gene (6 bases). V gave up 5 bases and J gave up 2 bases, with 15 bases separating them. Germline CDR1 reads DFQATT; CDR2 reads SNEGSKA (reference sequence). This CDR3 has 14 residues.

The chain uses TRBV6-1 and TRBJ1-3; D is ambiguous. The germline V and J ends were trimmed by 6 bases and 0 bases, with 9 bases remaining between them. This CDR3 comprises 14 residues. Germline V lookup: CDR1 MNHNS, CDR2 SASEGT. The CDR3 sequence is CASRPDGSGNTIYF. DNA of the CDR3: TGTGCCAGCAGACCCGATGGCTCTGGAAACACCATATATTTT.

Many counts were recorded for this clonotype. This chain connects TRBV29-1 to TRBJ2-1; 10 nucleotides agree with TRBD1. Per the germline V gene, CDR1 is SQVTM and CDR2 is ANQGSEA. This CDR3 is built from 12 residues. J lost 7 bases, V lost 7 bases, and 4 bases had no gene match. CDR3 nucleotide sequence: TGCAGCGGTGGACAGGGGGGGAATGAGCAGTTCTTC. This translates into CSGGQGGNEQFF.

The chain links TRBV4-3 to TRBJ1-4; 7 nucleotides line up with TRBD1. This CDR3 is 14 amino acids long. The V segment lost 6 bases and the J segment 4 bases; nucleotides outside the gene matches: 5. In germline, CDR1 is LGHNA, CDR2 YSLEER. The CDR3 region has the DNA TGCGCCAGCAGACAACAGGGGAATAATGAAAAACTGTTTTTT. The encoded protein is CASRQQGNNEKLFF.

The chain is built from TRBV7-2 and TRBJ1-6, with 8 nucleotides matching TRBD1. CDR3 length: 15 amino acids. Germline loops: CDR1 SGHTA, CDR2 FQGNSA. J was trimmed by 7 bases and V by 5 bases; bases with no gene match: 7. The CDR3 region is CASSVRQGRNSPLHF. The CDR3 DNA reads TGTGCCAGCAGCGTGAGACAGGGGAGGAATTCACCCCTCCACTTT. Complete variable domain (other parts from reference TRBV7-2 and TRBJ1-6): GAGVSQSPSNKVTEKGKDVELRCDPISGHTALYWYRQSLGQGLEFLIYFQGNSAPDKSGLPSDRFSAERTGGSVSTLTIQRTQQEDSAVYLCASSVRQGRNSPLHFGNGTRLTVT.

This clonotype was seen only a few times. The chain employs TRBV7-6 and TRBJ2-5; D gene ambiguous. The germline V gene has CDR1 SGHVS and CDR2 FNYEAQ. CDR3 length: 14 amino acids. Trimming pared 5 bases from V and 0 bases from J, leaving 10 bases between. The DNA for the CDR3 is TGTGCCAGCAGCCCGCAACCGTACCAAGAGACCCAGTACTTC. Protein: CASSPQPYQETQYF.

The table lists this clonotype with a few counts. This chain joins TRBV18 and TRBJ2-3; D gene ambiguous. The ends were cut back, 1 base at V and 14 bases at J, with 16 bases in the middle. The CDR3 has 13 residues. Germline CDR1 and CDR2: KGHSH and LQKENI. The DNA of the CDR3 is TGTGCCAGCTCACCACGACCCCTCGACCAACTGTATTTT. Protein sequence: CASSPRPLDQLYF.

This clonotype was seen many times. CDR3 nucleotide sequence: TGTGCCAGCAGCCCGGCAGGGGCTGCCTCTCAAGAGACCCAGTACTTC. This sequence encodes CASSPAGAASQETQYF. V and J are TRBV28 and TRBJ2-5, with a tentative D call TRBD1 (6 bases). Germline V gene lookup returns CDR1 MDHEN and CDR2 SYDVKM. Between the trimmed V and J ends, which lost 6 bases and 2 bases, there was a span of 19 bases. The CDR3 runs 16 residues.

The chain employs TRBV2 and TRBJ2-1; 10 positions agree with TRBD1. The CDR3 runs 15 residues. Germline V gives CDR1 SNHLY, CDR2 FYNNEI. V shed 8 bases, J shed 6 bases, and the junction held 10 bases outside the gene matches. The DNA of the CDR3 is TGTGCCAGCGGACTGACAGGGGGCTTGGGCAATGAGCAGTTCTTC. This translates into CASGLTGGLGNEQFF. The variable domain in full, with the rest retrieved from reference TRBV2 and TRBJ2-1, is EPEVTQTPSHQVTQMGQEVILRCVPISNHLYFYWYRQILGQKVEFLVSFYNNEISEKSEIFDDQFSVERPDGSNFTLKIRSTKLEDSAMYFCASGLTGGLGNEQFFGPGTRLTVL.

This clonotype was observed a handful of times. The chain recombines TRBV6-2 or TRBV6-3 with TRBJ2-6; D unclear. V was shortened by 2 bases and J by 0 bases, with 11 bases between the two germline ends. Germline V gene lookup returns CDR1 MNHEY and CDR2 SVGEGT. The CDR3 is 17 amino acids. CDR3: CASSYAALYSGANVLTF. DNA for the CDR3: TGTGCCAGCAGTTACGCGGCACTTTACTCTGGGGCCAACGTCCTGACTTTC.

The V call is TRBV5-1, the J call TRBJ2-7, with TRBD1 identical over 10 bases. With V trimmed by 4 bases and J by 3 bases, 7 bases remained unmatched. Germline CDR1 and CDR2: SGHRS and YFSETQ. CDR3 length: 15 residues. The CDR3 nucleotides read TGCGCCAGCAGCCTGAGGGGACAGGGGATCTACGAGCAGTACTTC. It encodes CASSLRGQGIYEQYF.

This clonotype occurred many times. The chain recombines TRBV5-5 with TRBJ1-1; no clear D. The CDR3 runs 13 residues. CDR1 is SGHKS and CDR2 is YYEKEE in the germline V gene (reference sequence). Trimming left V 2 bases short and J 2 bases short, with 7 bases between. As DNA, the CDR3 is TGTGCCAGCAGCTTCCAGACTAACACTGAAGCTTTCTTT. Protein product: CASSFQTNTEAFF.

The V and J genes are TRBV29-1 and TRBJ2-4; no clear D gene. Germline loops: CDR1 SQVTM, CDR2 ANQGSEA. The CDR3 runs to 14 residues. Trimming cost V 7 bases and J 0 bases, with 13 bases left between them. In DNA form, the CDR3 reads TGCAGCGCCCTTCCGTCGATAGCCAAAAACATTCAGTACTTC. Protein product: CSALPSIAKNIQYF.

J is TRBJ2-7 and V is TRBV21-1; the listed D gene, TRBD1, was not tested against the DNA. TRBV21-1 is a documented pseudogene. This CDR3 comprises 14 residues. CDR3 amino acids: CASSTRTAVYEQYF. CDR3 bases: TGTGCCAGCAGCACCCGGACAGCAGTCTACGAGCAGTACTTC.

This chain joins TRBV11-2 and TRBJ2-7, with TRBD1 identical over 8 bases. Germline V gives CDR1 SGHAT, CDR2 FQNNGV. The CDR3 is 14 residues long. With V trimmed by 4 bases and J by 2 bases, 4 bases remained unmatched. The CDR3 region has the DNA TGTGCCAGCAGCTACGGACAGGGTACCTACGAGCAGTACTTC. It codes for CASSYGQGTYEQYF.

This clonotype was seen repeatedly, ten times or more. The chain has TRBV10-3 and TRBJ1-1; possible D gene TRBD1, 5 bases. V lost 6 bases, J lost 3 bases, and 14 bases lay in between. The CDR3 loop spans 14 amino acids. Germline values: CDR1 ENHRY, CDR2 SYGVKD. The CDR3 sequence is CAISPGTVDTEAFF. DNA for the CDR3: TGTGCCATCAGCCCAGGGACCGTCGACACTGAAGCTTTCTTT.

This clonotype appeared a few times. The V call is TRBV4-1, the J call TRBJ1-5; TRBD1 matches at 9 bases. There are 15 residues in the CDR3. With V trimmed by 3 bases and J by 7 bases, 7 bases remained unmatched. Germline values: CDR1 MGHRA, CDR2 YSYEKL. CDR3 coding DNA: TGCGCCAGCAGCCAGCCAAGGGACAGGGACCAGCCCCAGCATTTT. It encodes CASSQPRDRDQPQHF.

This sequence joins TRBV7-2 and TRBJ2-1; perhaps D is TRBD1 or TRBD2 (5 bases each). The CDR3 totals 14 residues. The V end was cut by 6 bases, the J end by 7 bases, with 16 bases between. Germline V gene sequence: CDR1 SGHTA, CDR2 FQGNSA. CDR3 in amino acids: CASSSPGRINEQFF. The DNA for the CDR3 is TGTGCCAGCAGTTCTCCGGGACGGATAAATGAGCAGTTCTTC.

Only a few counts were recorded for this clonotype. The rearrangement joins TRBV5-1 to TRBJ2-6; 13 nucleotides line up with TRBD2. Losses at the gene ends were 0 bases for V and 0 bases for J; bases not matched to a gene: 3. This CDR3 has 19 residues. Germline V gene data show CDR1 as SGHRS and CDR2 as YFSETQ. The CDR3 protein is CASSLGTSGGLSGANVLTF. The CDR3 DNA follows: TGCGCCAGCAGCTTGGGGACTAGCGGGGGCCTCTCTGGGGCCAACGTCCTGACTTTC.

This clonotype occurred a few times. The chain combines TRBV27 with TRBJ2-2; 9 nucleotides line up with TRBD2. Germline V CDR1 and CDR2: MNHEY, SMNVEV (reference sequence). V dropped 2 bases and J dropped 4; count of bases not matched to a gene: 5. The CDR3 length is 16 residues. The CDR3 sequence: CASSLVSGSGTGELFF. CDR3 DNA sequence: TGTGCCAGCAGTTTAGTTAGCGGGAGCGGCACCGGGGAGCTGTTTTTT.

This clonotype turned up a few times. The V call is TRBV20-1, the J call TRBJ1-1; weak D call: TRBD1 (5 bases). CDR1 is DFQATT and CDR2 is SNEGSKA in the germline V gene (reference sequence). The CDR3 totals 15 residues. The ends were cut back, 3 bases at V and 4 bases at J, with 18 bases in the middle. In DNA form, the CDR3 reads TGCAGTGCTAGCGGGGCCTTTCTCGGGGGCACTGAAGCTTTCTTT. This translates into CSASGAFLGGTEAFF.

The chain uses TRBV3-1 and TRBJ1-1; no definite D call. Trimming stripped 4 bases from V and 1 base from J, with 13 bases between. Per the germline V gene, CDR1 is LGHDT and CDR2 is YNNKEL (reference sequence). The CDR3 sequence is 15 residues long. The CDR3 region has the DNA TGTGCCAGCAGCCCCACCGTTGGGAAGAACACTGAAGCTTTCTTT. Its protein product is CASSPTVGKNTEAFF.

This clonotype was recorded at least ten times. This chain joins TRBV20-1 and TRBJ2-3; TRBD2 matches 8 bases. V shed 6 bases, J shed 5 bases, and the junction held 7 bases outside the gene matches. CDR1 is DFQATT and CDR2 is SNEGSKA in the germline V gene (reference sequence). The CDR3 runs 13 residues. The CDR3 DNA is TGCAGTGCCGGCGGGGGGTCAGGAGATACGCAGTATTTT. Its protein is CSAGGGSGDTQYF.

This chain joins TRBV9 and TRBJ2-6; D is undetermined. This CDR3 is 16 amino acids long. Germline V gene data show CDR1 as SGDLS and CDR2 as YYNGEE. Trimming left V 2 bases short and J 0 bases short, with 9 bases between. The CDR3, as DNA: TGTGCCAGCAGCGTGGCCTCCGGCTCTGGGGCCAACGTCCTGACTTTC. It yields the protein CASSVASGSGANVLTF.